The 31 T cell receptor beta chains reported below all come from one sample, sequenced in a study of early T cells in non-severe SARS-CoV-2 infection. From the 5' RACE reads, TCRdb called clonotypes with MiXCR, one entry per CDR3 protein. The data contain tens of thousands of distinct CDR3 sequences, about 8% of them singletons. Sequencing was performed on whole blood, taken at baseline. Source of these receptors: an adult who was a healthcare worker with PCR-confirmed SARS-CoV-2 infection or an uninfected control (not recorded which).

This clonotype was seen a handful of times. The rearrangement links TRBV19 to TRBJ1-2; D may be TRBD1 (6 bases). The V gene lost 9 bases and the J gene lost 8 bases, with 19 bases spanning the gap. The CDR3 loop spans 13 amino acids. CDR1 is LNHDA, CDR2 SQIVND, per germline (reference sequence). CDR3 sequence: CASSEMGARGYTF. The CDR3 region has the DNA TGTGCCAGCTCTGAGATGGGGGCGCGAGGCTACACCTTC. The full variable domain, rest sourced from reference TRBV19 and TRBJ1-2, is DGGITQSPKYLFRKEGQNVTLSCEQNLNHDAMYWYRQDPGQGLRLIYYSQIVNDFQKGDIAEGYSVSREKKESFPLTVTSAQKNPTAFYLCASSEMGARGYTFGSGTRLTVV.

V usage is TRBV15 and J usage is TRBJ2-2, with TRBD2 matching 9 bases. CDR3 size: 17 residues. Germline lookup yields CDR1 LNHNV and CDR2 YYDKDF (reference sequence). V was pared by 1 base and J by 4 bases, with 7 bases of the junction left unmatched. CDR3 region: CATSRAGGGAATGELFF. The CDR3 coding sequence is TGTGCCACCAGCAGAGCCGGCGGGGGGGCCGCCACCGGGGAGCTGTTTTTT. Full variable domain (remainder filled in from reference TRBV15 and TRBJ2-2): DAMVIQNPRYQVTQFGKPVTLSCSQTLNHNVMYWYQQKSSQAPKLLFHYYDKDFNNEADTPDNFQSRRPNTSFCFLDIRSPGLGDTAMYLCATSRAGGGAATGELFFGEGSRLTVL.

This chain links TRBV3-1 with TRBJ2-3; a possible D gene is TRBD2 (6 bases). Germline V gene sequence: CDR1 LGHDT, CDR2 YNNKEL (reference sequence). With 0 bases removed from V and 6 bases from J, the gap between germline ends came to 16 bases. The length of the CDR3 is 16 residues. The CDR3: CASSQDWRDSTDTQYF. Written as DNA, the CDR3 is TGTGCCAGCAGCCAAGATTGGAGGGATAGTACGGATACGCAGTATTTT.

The chain links TRBV9 to TRBJ2-2; possible D gene TRBD2, 7 bases. The V end lost 1 base, the J end lost 0 bases, and 13 bases lay between the germline ends. Germline CDR1 is SGDLS and CDR2 is YYNGEE. CDR3 length equals 17 residues. CDR3 protein: CASSVPLRGPNTGELFF. The CDR3 DNA follows: TGTGCCAGCAGCGTACCTTTGCGGGGGCCGAACACCGGGGAGCTGTTTTTT. The complete variable domain, with remaining parts taken from reference TRBV9 and TRBJ2-2, reads DSGVTQTPKHLITATGQRVTLRCSPRSGDLSVYWYQQSLDQGLQFLIQYYNGEERAKGNILERFSAQQFPDLHSELNLSSLELGDSALYFCASSVPLRGPNTGELFFGEGSRLTVL.

A few counts support this clonotype. This sequence joins TRBV28 and TRBJ1-1; TRBD1 matches at 11 bases. Germline values: CDR1 MDHEN, CDR2 SYDVKM. V lost 5 bases, J lost 4 bases, and 6 bases stayed unmatched. The CDR3 sequence is 15 residues long. CDR3 sequence: CASSPWGTGGTEAFF. CDR3 in DNA: TGTGCCAGCAGTCCATGGGGGACAGGGGGCACTGAAGCTTTCTTT.

By share, this clonotype counts as large (0.1 to 1%). The chain joins TRBV20-1 to TRBJ2-7; 9 nucleotides match TRBD1. From germline, CDR1 is DFQATT and CDR2 SNEGSKA (reference sequence). The CDR3 extends over 14 amino acids. With V trimmed by 6 bases and J by 7 bases, 13 bases remained unmatched. CDR3 residues: CSALNRDRVREQYF. The DNA of the CDR3 is TGCAGTGCCCTCAACCGGGACAGGGTTCGTGAGCAGTACTTC.

The chain has TRBV18 and TRBJ2-5; D might be TRBD2 (6 bases). This CDR3 has 14 amino acids. V lost 2 bases to trimming and J lost 4 bases, with 11 bases between them. Looked up from germline, CDR1 is KGHSH and CDR2 is LQKENI. CDR3 protein: CASSPNGGGETQYF. CDR3 bases: TGTGCCAGCTCACCAAACGGGGGAGGAGAGACCCAGTACTTC.

This clonotype occurred many times. The DNA for the CDR3 is TGTGCCAGCAGCTTCGTAACGAACACCGGGGAGCTGTTTTTT. Its translation is CASSFVTNTGELFF. This sequence joins TRBV5-5 and TRBJ2-2, with no clear D. CDR3 length: 14 amino acids. V was pared by 2 bases and J by 0 bases, with 5 bases between. Germline values: CDR1 SGHKS, CDR2 YYEKEE (reference sequence).

In DNA, the CDR3 is TGTGCCAGCAGTTTCCCCGGGACTCGAGCCTCCTACGAGCAGTACTTC. Its protein product is CASSFPGTRASYEQYF. This sequence joins TRBV28 and TRBJ2-7; D may be TRBD2 (6 bases). This CDR3 comprises 16 residues. Per the germline V gene, CDR1 is MDHEN and CDR2 is SYDVKM. V was cut by 3 bases and J by 0 bases, with 15 bases left in between. The complete variable domain, with remaining parts taken from reference TRBV28 and TRBJ2-7, reads DVKVTQSSRYLVKRTGEKVFLECVQDMDHENMFWYRQDPGLGLRLIYFSYDVKMKEKGDIPEGYSVSREKKERFSLILESASTNQTSMYLCASSFPGTRASYEQYFGPGTRLTVT.

The table lists this clonotype with a few counts. J is TRBJ2-3 and V is TRBV7-2; maybe TRBD2 (5 bases). The germline CDR1 and CDR2 sequences are SGHTA and FQGNSA. V was cut by 1 base and J by 1 base, with 9 bases left in between. The CDR3 loop spans 15 amino acids. CDR3 loop: CASSLGAGRTDTQYF. In DNA, the CDR3 is TGTGCCAGCAGCTTAGGGGCGGGTCGCACAGATACGCAGTATTTT.

Comment on this clonotype: A much larger clone lies a single base off, so this may be a read error. In DNA, the CDR3 is TGCGTCAGCAGCTTGGATAACGGGGTCACAGATACGCAGTATTTT. Translation: CVSSLDNGVTDTQYF. This sequence joins TRBV5-1 and TRBJ2-3; weak D call: TRBD2 (5 bases). Germline lookup yields CDR1 SGHRS and CDR2 YFSETQ. CDR3 size: 15 residues.

There are a few counts of this clonotype. The chain has TRBV7-6 and TRBJ2-5; maybe TRBD1 (5 bases). The V end was cut by 1 base, the J end by 0 bases, with 12 bases between. The CDR3 has 16 residues. Per the germline V gene, CDR1 is SGHVS and CDR2 is FNYEAQ. CDR3 sequence: CASSLGDSRYQETQYF. The DNA for the CDR3 is TGTGCCAGCAGCTTAGGTGACAGCCGGTACCAAGAGACCCAGTACTTC.

J is TRBJ2-7 and V is TRBV29-1; 7 bases match TRBD1. J gave up 3 bases and V 6 bases, and 14 bases lay outside the gene matches. Germline CDR1 and CDR2: SQVTM and ANQGSEA. The CDR3 runs 15 residues. The CDR3 sequence: CSVKGIGQVYYEQYF. CDR3 in DNA: TGCAGCGTGAAAGGGATTGGACAGGTTTACTACGAGCAGTACTTC.

This clonotype was detected many times. The rearrangement uses TRBV12-3 or TRBV12-4 and TRBJ1-6, with D maybe TRBD1 (6 bases). V lost 5 bases and J lost 5, with 10 bases in between. The CDR3 is 14 residues long. CDR3 in DNA: TGTGCCAGCAGTGGGGGCGCAGATAATTCACCCCTCCACTTT. Its protein is CASSGGADNSPLHF.

This clonotype came up many times. The chain carries TRBV20-1 and TRBJ2-3; TRBD1 matches 9 bases. Germline lookup yields CDR1 DFQATT and CDR2 SNEGSKA (reference sequence). This CDR3 contains 14 residues. After removal of 5 bases from V and 0 bases from J, the junction contained 3 bases not matched to a gene. CDR3 amino acids: CSAFDRGSTDTQYF. In DNA form, the CDR3 reads TGCAGTGCTTTTGACAGGGGGAGCACAGATACGCAGTATTTT.

This clonotype was seen at least ten times. The V call is TRBV29-1, the J call TRBJ2-2; 9 bases align to TRBD1. Germline assignment: CDR1 SQVTM and CDR2 ANQGSEA. Trimming removed 8 bases from V and 5 bases from J; junction bases left unmatched: 3. The CDR3 runs to 12 residues. The DNA for the CDR3 is TGCAGCTCGACAGGGGGAACCGGGGAGCTGTTTTTT. Its translation is CSSTGGTGELFF.

J is TRBJ2-2 and V is TRBV9; D gene unclear. V lost 0 bases to trimming and J lost 5 bases, with 11 bases between them. Per the germline V gene, CDR1 is SGDLS and CDR2 is YYNGEE. The CDR3 length is 15 residues. For the CDR3, the DNA is TGTGCCAGCAGCGTAGGGCACGGTGGGACCGGGGAGCTGTTTTTT. It translates to CASSVGHGGTGELFF.

V usage is TRBV27 and J usage is TRBJ2-3, with 8 bases identical to TRBD2. Germline V gene sequence: CDR1 MNHEY, CDR2 SMNVEV (reference sequence). CDR3 length equals 15 residues. Unmatched junction bases numbered 5, after V lost 4 bases and J lost 2 bases. CDR3 nucleotides: TGTGCCAGCAGTTCCGTACTAGCGGCCACAGATACGCAGTATTTT. It codes for CASSSVLAATDTQYF.

This clonotype was seen a handful of times. This chain links TRBV6-2 or TRBV6-3 with TRBJ1-5, with 9 nucleotides matching TRBD1. J was trimmed by 3 bases and V by 5 bases; bases with no gene match: 5. Germline CDR1 and CDR2: MNHEY and SVGEGT. CDR3 length equals 15 residues. The DNA for the CDR3 is TGTGCCAGCAGTCGCCGGGACAGGGCCAATCAGCCCCAGCATTTT. This gives the protein CASSRRDRANQPQHF.

This clonotype was observed at least ten times. The chain links TRBV20-1 to TRBJ1-2; D is uncertain. V dropped 3 bases and J dropped 10 bases, with 15 bases sitting between them. CDR3 length: 12 residues. Germline CDR1 is DFQATT and CDR2 is SNEGSKA (reference sequence). The DNA for the CDR3 is TGCAGTGCTAGCCGGGCCAACCTAGTCTACACCTTC. Translated: CSASRANLVYTF.

In its sample, this clonotype was seen a few times. V gene TRBV3-1 combines with J gene TRBJ2-1; D not resolved. V lost 7 bases and J lost 10, with 17 bases in between. The CDR3 consists of 13 residues. The germline V gene encodes CDR1 LGHDT and CDR2 YNNKEL (reference sequence). In DNA form, the CDR3 reads TGTGCCAGCACCCGCCTCTCGCGCGGCGAGCAGTTCTTC. This encodes CASTRLSRGEQFF.

This clonotype was counted a few times. The rearrangement uses TRBV5-1 and TRBJ1-5; TRBD1 matches 10 bases. The CDR3 length is 14 residues. V lost 2 bases, J lost 11 bases, and 7 bases stayed unmatched. Germline CDR1 is SGHRS and CDR2 is YFSETQ. CDR3 region: CASSFGTGDPAQHF. The CDR3 bases are TGCGCCAGCAGCTTTGGGACAGGGGACCCAGCCCAGCATTTT. The full variable domain, with the rest looked up from reference TRBV5-1 and TRBJ1-5, is KAGVTQTPRYLIKTRGQQVTLSCSPISGHRSVSWYQQTPGQGLQFLFEYFSETQRNKGNFPGRFSGRQFSNSRSEMNVSTLELGDSALYLCASSFGTGDPAQHFGDGTRLSIL.

At least ten counts were recorded for this clonotype. The chain couples TRBV7-6 to TRBJ2-4, with D unclear. CDR1 SGHVS and CDR2 FNYEAQ come from the germline V gene. The V end lost 5 bases, the J end lost 1 base, and 15 bases lay between the germline ends. The CDR3 consists of 16 residues. The CDR3: CASSNRDRNAKNIQYF. CDR3 nucleotides: TGTGCCAGCAGCAACCGAGACCGTAACGCCAAAAACATTCAGTACTTC.

CDR3 in DNA: TGCAGTGCTCCGTTTCAGGTTCCCGGCCTTGGGACCCAGTACTTC. Translating gives CSAPFQVPGLGTQYF. V usage is TRBV20-1 and J usage is TRBJ2-5; D unresolved. The germline gives CDR1 DFQATT, CDR2 SNEGSKA (reference sequence). V gave up 5 bases and J gave up 7 bases, with 23 bases separating them. The CDR3 has 15 residues.

This clonotype was found a few times. This chain joins TRBV2 and TRBJ2-7, with D unresolved. Trimming pared 2 bases from V and 3 bases from J, leaving 5 bases between. CDR3 length: 12 amino acids. Looked up from germline, CDR1 is SNHLY and CDR2 is FYNNEI. The CDR3 coding sequence is TGTGCCAGCAGTGAAAGGCGCTACGAGCAGTACTTC. This encodes CASSERRYEQYF.

The chain links TRBV6-1 to TRBJ2-1; maybe TRBD1 (8 bases). In germline, CDR1 is MNHNS, CDR2 SASEGT. CDR3 size: 14 residues. The V end was cut by 6 bases, the J end by 4 bases, with 13 bases between. The CDR3 here is CASRDRGGYNEQFF. As DNA, the CDR3 is TGTGCCAGCAGAGACAGGGGAGGGTACAATGAGCAGTTCTTC.

This sequence joins TRBV6-1 and TRBJ2-1; the match to TRBD2 covers 11 bases. The V gene's germline CDR1 is MNHNS and CDR2 SASEGT. The CDR3 extends over 15 amino acids. V lost 1 base, J lost 6 bases, and 2 bases stayed unmatched. In DNA form, the CDR3 reads TGTGCCAGCAGTGAAGGACTAGCGGGGCTCAATGAGCAGTTCTTC. It codes for CASSEGLAGLNEQFF.

This chain uses TRBV5-1 with TRBJ1-2; D not certain. The CDR3 spans 14 residues. V dropped 0 bases and J dropped 1 base, with 7 bases sitting between them. Germline V CDR1 and CDR2: SGHRS, YFSETQ. CDR3 residues: CASSLGQINYGYTF. The CDR3 region has the DNA TGCGCCAGCAGCTTGGGCCAGATTAACTATGGCTACACCTTC.

This clonotype was counted at least ten times. The V call is TRBV5-5, the J call TRBJ2-2, with D hard to call. The CDR3 totals 16 residues. Trimming removed 4 bases at V and 0 bases at J, with 13 bases between. The germline V gene has CDR1 SGHKS and CDR2 YYEKEE (reference sequence). The CDR3 DNA sequence: TGTGCCAGCAGCCCGCTTCCGGCAGCGAACACCGGGGAGCTGTTTTTT. It yields the protein CASSPLPAANTGELFF.

Many counts were recorded for this clonotype. This sequence joins TRBV29-1 and TRBJ1-1; D is undetermined. The CDR3 loop spans 11 amino acids. The V end lost 1 base, the J end lost 5 bases, and 5 bases lay between the germline ends. Germline lookup yields CDR1 SQVTM and CDR2 ANQGSEA. The CDR3 region is CSVEGWTEAFF. The DNA of the CDR3 is TGCAGCGTTGAAGGGTGGACTGAAGCTTTCTTT. Full variable domain (remainder filled in from reference TRBV29-1 and TRBJ1-1): SAVISQKPSRDICQRGTSLTIQCQVDSQVTMMFWYRQQPGQSLTLIATANQGSEATYESGFVIDKFPISRPNLTFSTLTVSNMSPEDSSIYLCSVEGWTEAFFGQGTRLTVV.

This clonotype was counted a few times. This chain connects TRBV11-2 to TRBJ2-1, with TRBD2 as a possible D gene (7 bases). The CDR3 is made up of 15 amino acids. Germline V lookup: CDR1 SGHAT, CDR2 FQNNGV. CDR3 region: CAGGRGTPRYNEQFF. The CDR3 nucleotides are TGTGCGGGGGGGAGAGGGACACCACGATACAATGAGCAGTTCTTC.